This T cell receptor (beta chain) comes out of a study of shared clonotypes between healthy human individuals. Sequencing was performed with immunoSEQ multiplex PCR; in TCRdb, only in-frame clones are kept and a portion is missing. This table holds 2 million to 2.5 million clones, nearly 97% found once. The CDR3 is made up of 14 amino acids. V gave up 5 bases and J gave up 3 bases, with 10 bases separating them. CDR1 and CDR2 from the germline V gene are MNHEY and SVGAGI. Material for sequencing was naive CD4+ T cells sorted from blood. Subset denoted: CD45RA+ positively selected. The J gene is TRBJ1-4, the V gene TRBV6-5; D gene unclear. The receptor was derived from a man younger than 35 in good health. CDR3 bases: TGTGCCAGCAGTCCCTCGGTGGCTAATGAAAAACTGTTTTTT. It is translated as CASSPSVANEKLFF.